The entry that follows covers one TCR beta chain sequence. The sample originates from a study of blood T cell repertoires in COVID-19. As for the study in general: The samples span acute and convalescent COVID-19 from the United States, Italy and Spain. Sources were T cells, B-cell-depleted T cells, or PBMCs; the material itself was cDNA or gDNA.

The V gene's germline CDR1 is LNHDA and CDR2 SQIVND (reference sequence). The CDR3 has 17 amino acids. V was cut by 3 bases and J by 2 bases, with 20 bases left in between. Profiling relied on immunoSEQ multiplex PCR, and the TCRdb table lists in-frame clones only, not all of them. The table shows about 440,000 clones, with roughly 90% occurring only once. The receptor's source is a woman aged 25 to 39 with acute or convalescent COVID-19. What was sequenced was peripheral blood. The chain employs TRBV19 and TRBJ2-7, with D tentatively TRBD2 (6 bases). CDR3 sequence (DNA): TGTGCCAGTAGTATCCGGGACTCGCCCCTTGTACCCTACGAGCAGTACTTC. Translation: CASSIRDSPLVPYEQYF.